A selection of T cell receptor beta chains follows, all from one sample in a study of blood T cell repertoires in COVID-19. Measured with immunoSEQ multiplex PCR; TCRdb has only the in-frame clones, and not every one. This sample yields about 120,000 clones, of which more than 75% are seen a single time; 1.5% belongs to the top ten. Sequenced: peripheral blood. These TCRs come from a human donor in a cohort sampled during active COVID-19. Each CDR3 is given with its conserved first and last residue. D genes are given only for firm matches. Clone size is not always given. Where it is, it says once, few, many or a class for expanded clones.

v_call	clone_size	d_call	j_call	cdr3_length	cdr3_aa	cdr3_nt
TRBV6-1	.	.	TRBJ2-1	16	CASSVKGGPSYNEQFF	TGTGCCAGCAGTGTAAAGGGGGGGCCCTCCTACAATGAGCAGTTCTTC
TRBV3-1/TRBV3-2	few	TRBD2	TRBJ2-7	17	CASSQAIAGRSSYEQYF	TGTGCCAGCAGCCAAGCTATAGCGGGGAGGAGCTCCTACGAGCAGTACTTC
TRBV5-1	.	.	TRBJ1-1	14	CASSSSGGGSEAFF	TGCGCCAGCAGCTCAAGTGGGGGCGGGTCTGAAGCTTTCTTT
TRBV5-4	.	TRBD2	TRBJ2-2	17	CASSLATSGVDTGELFF	TGTGCCAGCAGTTTAGCGACTAGCGGGGTTGACACCGGGGAGCTGTTTTTT
TRBV30	.	TRBD1	TRBJ1-4	14	CAWSVGQGEEKLFF	TGTGCCTGGAGTGTAGGACAGGGGGAAGAAAAACTGTTTTTT
TRBV5-1	.	TRBD1	TRBJ2-5	14	CASSLVTGEETQYF	TGCGCCAGCAGCTTGGTTACAGGGGAAGAGACCCAGTACTTC
TRBV7-9	.	.	TRBJ1-6	18	CASSPTGGGLSYNSPLHF	TGTGCCAGCAGCCCGACAGGCGGAGGCCTCTCCTATAATTCACCCCTCCACTTT
TRBV9	.	TRBD2	TRBJ2-2	16	CASSVGREGLGGELFF	TGTGCCAGCAGCGTAGGACGGGAGGGGCTCGGCGGGGAGCTGTTTTTT
TRBV10-3	many	.	TRBJ2-1	15	CAIGGEGGPINEQFF	TGTGCCATCGGCGGGGAGGGGGGGCCAATCAATGAGCAGTTCTTC
TRBV19	.	TRBD2	TRBJ2-7	15	CASRGISGGFYEQYF	TGTGCCAGTAGGGGAATTAGCGGGGGCTTCTACGAGCAGTACTTC
TRBV5-5	.	.	TRBJ2-7	12	CASAGSRYEQYF	TGTGCCAGCGCGGGGAGTCGGTACGAGCAGTACTTC
TRBV9	.	TRBD2	TRBJ2-7	15	CASSVASGGAYEQYF	TGTGCCAGCAGCGTAGCGAGCGGGGGGGCCTACGAGCAGTACTTC
TRBV6-5	.	TRBD2	TRBJ2-7	15	CASSYSLAGVNEQYF	TGTGCCAGCAGTTACTCCCTAGCGGGGGTTAACGAGCAGTACTTC
TRBV4-1	.	.	TRBJ2-1	13	CASSQVPYNEQFF	TGCGCCAGCAGCCAAGTCCCGTACAATGAGCAGTTCTTC
TRBV3-1/TRBV3-2	.	.	TRBJ2-7	15	CASSQGGHSEYEQYF	TGTGCCAGCAGCCAAGGGGGGCACAGTGAGTACGAGCAGTACTTC
TRBV20-1	few	.	TRBJ2-7	11	CSGGHSYEQYF	TGCAGTGGGGGGCACTCCTACGAGCAGTACTTC
TRBV5-1	.	TRBD1	TRBJ1-3	16	CASSLEEGASGNTIYF	TGCGCCAGCAGCTTGGAGGAGGGGGCCTCTGGAAACACCATATATTTT
TRBV19	.	TRBD1	TRBJ2-5	16	CASSIADRGPQETQYF	TGTGCCAGTAGTATTGCGGACAGGGGACCTCAAGAGACCCAGTACTTC
TRBV5-1	.	TRBD1	TRBJ2-5	14	CASSSRTGGETQYF	TGCGCCAGCAGCTCGAGGACAGGGGGTGAGACCCAGTACTTC
TRBV4-2	few	TRBD2	TRBJ2-5	16	CASSQGTSGREETQYF	TGTGCCAGCAGCCAAGGGACTAGCGGGAGGGAAGAGACCCAGTACTTC
TRBV2	.	.	TRBJ1-1	15	CASSEVGRGDTEAFF	TGTGCCAGCAGTGAAGTAGGCAGGGGTGACACTGAAGCTTTCTTT
TRBV5-1	.	TRBD2	TRBJ2-1	17	CASSLNPSGSSYNEQFF	TGCGCCAGCAGCTTGAATCCTAGCGGGAGCTCCTACAATGAGCAGTTCTTC
TRBV11-2	.	.	TRBJ2-7	16	CASSPLAGRGLYEQYF	TGTGCCAGCAGCCCTTTAGCCGGGCGGGGCCTCTACGAGCAGTACTTC
TRBV6-1	.	.	TRBJ2-2	14	CASSDGTRTGELFF	TGTGCCAGCAGTGACGGGACACGCACCGGGGAGCTGTTTTTT
TRBV11-3	few	.	TRBJ2-7	14	CASSLQVNSYEQYF	TGTGCCAGCAGCTTACAGGTTAACTCCTACGAGCAGTACTTC
TRBV7-9	.	TRBD2	TRBJ2-1	19	CASSLVGLAGIPSYNEQFF	TGTGCCAGCAGCTTAGTGGGCCTAGCGGGGATACCCTCCTACAATGAGCAGTTCTTC
TRBV28	.	TRBD2	TRBJ2-1	15	CASSLTSGSWNEQFF	TGTGCCAGCAGCTTGACTAGCGGGTCCTGGAATGAGCAGTTCTTC
TRBV27	.	TRBD1	TRBJ2-1	15	CASRERQGPYNEQFF	TGTGCCAGCAGGGAACGACAGGGCCCCTACAATGAGCAGTTCTTC
TRBV10-2	.	TRBD1	TRBJ2-7	14	CASAGTGYPYEQYF	TGCGCCAGCGCCGGGACAGGGTATCCCTACGAGCAGTACTTC
TRBV3-1/TRBV3-2	once	.	TRBJ2-3	13	CASSPQTTDTQYF	TGTGCCAGCAGCCCACAGACCACAGATACGCAGTATTTT
TRBV18	few	.	TRBJ2-1	14	CASSEQASYNEQFF	TGTGCCAGCTCAGAACAGGCCTCCTACAATGAGCAGTTCTTC
TRBV11-2	.	.	TRBJ1-4	16	CASSLGTGTNNEKLFF	TGTGCCAGCAGCTTAGGTACAGGGACGAATAATGAAAAACTGTTTTTT
TRBV5-4	.	.	TRBJ2-3	15	CASSLAGGTPDTQYF	TGTGCCAGCAGCTTGGCAGGAGGGACTCCAGATACGCAGTATTTT
TRBV4-1	.	TRBD1	TRBJ1-2	17	CASSQDSGDRQGYGYTF	TGCGCCAGCAGCCAAGATAGTGGGGATAGACAGGGCTATGGCTACACCTTC
TRBV7-2	.	TRBD1	TRBJ1-5	16	CASSLGGQGANQPQHF	TGTGCCAGCAGCTTAGGAGGACAGGGGGCTAATCAGCCCCAGCATTTT
TRBV28	.	.	TRBJ1-1	18	CASSFRRGGVLRGTEAFF	TGTGCCAGCAGTTTTAGGAGAGGGGGGGTACTCAGGGGAACTGAAGCTTTCTTT
TRBV19	.	.	TRBJ2-7	16	CASSIEPGIPWYEQYF	TGTGCCAGTAGTATAGAGCCGGGGATCCCTTGGTACGAGCAGTACTTC
TRBV11-2	.	.	TRBJ2-7	16	CASSFSPDRYSYEQYF	TGTGCCAGCAGCTTCTCCCCCGACAGGTACTCCTACGAGCAGTACTTC
TRBV28	.	.	TRBJ2-1	11	CASSLRGIGFF	TGTGCCAGCAGTTTACGGGGGATCGGTTTCTTC
TRBV5-1	.	TRBD2	TRBJ2-7	15	CASSRTSGSSYEQYF	TGCGCCAGCAGCCGGACTAGCGGGAGTAGTTACGAGCAGTACTTC
TRBV6-5	.	.	TRBJ2-1	13	CASSYSSGDEQFF	TGTGCCAGCAGTTACTCGTCCGGAGATGAGCAGTTCTTC
TRBV5-1	.	TRBD2	TRBJ2-1	15	CASSLLAGIYNEQFF	TGCGCCAGCAGCCTACTAGCGGGGATTTACAATGAGCAGTTCTTC
TRBV4-1	.	TRBD1	TRBJ2-2	16	CASSLDRTSFTGELFF	TGCGCCAGCAGCCTGGACAGGACGTCGTTCACCGGGGAGTTGTTTTTT
TRBV29-1	.	.	TRBJ2-5	11	CSVLTSETQYF	TGCAGCGTTCTGACAAGTGAGACCCAGTACTTC
TRBV9	.	.	TRBJ2-2	15	CASSDQGAGMGELFF	TGTGCCAGCAGCGACCAGGGCGCAGGGATGGGGGAGCTGTTTTTT
TRBV19	.	.	TRBJ2-1	17	CASSIWGWGTLNNEQFF	TGTGCCAGTAGTATCTGGGGTTGGGGGACTCTGAACAATGAGCAGTTCTTC
TRBV7-9	once	TRBD2	TRBJ2-7	16	CASSYVAGLASNEQYF	TGTGCCAGCAGCTACGTTGCGGGACTAGCGTCCAACGAGCAGTACTTC
TRBV11-3	.	.	TRBJ2-7	13	CASSLDTGYEQYF	TGTGCCAGCAGCTTAGATACAGGCTACGAGCAGTACTTC
TRBV9	.	.	TRBJ2-7	15	CASSVGDGSPYEQYF	TGTGCCAGCAGCGTAGGGGACGGGAGCCCCTACGAGCAGTACTTC
TRBV13	few	.	TRBJ1-2	14	CASSLGQGGYGYTF	TGTGCCAGCAGCTTAGGACAGGGCGGTTATGGCTACACCTTC
TRBV10-2	.	TRBD1	TRBJ2-5	15	CASSEPWTGEETQYF	TGCGCCAGCAGTGAGCCCTGGACAGGGGAAGAGACCCAGTACTTC
TRBV28	.	TRBD2	TRBJ2-1	20	CASSLTIVIVASGLDNEQFF	TGTGCCAGCAGTTTAACTATCGTGATAGTGGCTAGCGGGCTCGACAATGAGCAGTTCTTC